This TCR beta chain was captured in a study of shared clonotypes between healthy human individuals. Details on this clone: Its antigen is undetermined.

The study's findings and limits: Large depth notwithstanding, sorted-subset sequencing proved incomplete by rarefaction. The genetic and exposure-history diversity represented was limited by few donors. Several donors held about 4.6% of naive CD4 clonotypes in common.

Germline CDR1 is LNHDA and CDR2 is SQIVND (reference sequence). The CDR3 has 16 amino acids. V gave up 0 bases and J gave up 0 bases; unmatched junction bases: 3. Clones were sequenced by immunoSEQ multiplex PCR, and TCRdb holds only the in-frame ones, with some missing. The table records hundreds of thousands of clones, roughly 96% of them present only once. As defined, naive CD8 cells were CD45RO-negative and positively selected for CCR7, with terminally differentiated effector memory CD45RA+ cells excluded. The gene calls are TRBV19 and TRBJ2-3, with 7 positions matching TRBD2. This clonotype was obtained from a man younger than 40 in good health. Material: naive CD8+ T cells sorted from blood. Here the CDR3 reads CASSIDRLASTDTQYF. The CDR3 DNA follows: TGTGCCAGTAGTATAGACCGACTAGCTAGCACAGATACGCAGTATTTT.